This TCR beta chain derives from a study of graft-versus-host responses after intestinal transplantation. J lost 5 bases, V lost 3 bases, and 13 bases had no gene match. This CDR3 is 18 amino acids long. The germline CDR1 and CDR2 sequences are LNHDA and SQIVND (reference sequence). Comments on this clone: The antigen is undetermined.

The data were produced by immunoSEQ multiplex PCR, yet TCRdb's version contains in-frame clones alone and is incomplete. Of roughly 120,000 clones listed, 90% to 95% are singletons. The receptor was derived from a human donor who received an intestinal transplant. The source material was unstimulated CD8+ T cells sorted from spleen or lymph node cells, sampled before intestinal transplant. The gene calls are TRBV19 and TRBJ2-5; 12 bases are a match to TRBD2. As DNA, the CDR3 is TGTGCCAGTAGTATGGGGCTAGCGGGAGGGTCAGGTAGGGAGACCCAGTACTTC. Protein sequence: CASSMGLAGGSGRETQYF. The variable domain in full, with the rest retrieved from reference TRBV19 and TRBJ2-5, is DGGITQSPKYLFRKEGQNVTLSCEQNLNHDAMYWYRQDPGQGLRLIYYSQIVNDFQKGDIAEGYSVSREKKESFPLTVTSAQKNPTAFYLCASSMGLAGGSGRETQYFGPGTRLLVL.